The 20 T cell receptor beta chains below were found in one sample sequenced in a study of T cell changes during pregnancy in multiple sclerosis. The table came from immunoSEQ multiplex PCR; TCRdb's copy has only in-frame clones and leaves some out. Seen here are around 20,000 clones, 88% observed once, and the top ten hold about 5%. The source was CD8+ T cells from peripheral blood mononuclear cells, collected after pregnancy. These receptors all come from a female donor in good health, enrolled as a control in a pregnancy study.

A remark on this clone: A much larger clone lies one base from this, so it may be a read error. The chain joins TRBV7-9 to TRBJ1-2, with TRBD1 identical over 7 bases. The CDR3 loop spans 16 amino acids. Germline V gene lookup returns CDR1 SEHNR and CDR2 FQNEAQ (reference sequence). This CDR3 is CANSLSRDSFNYGYTF. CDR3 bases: TGTGCCAACAGCTTATCCCGGGACAGCTTTAACTATGGCTACACCTTC.

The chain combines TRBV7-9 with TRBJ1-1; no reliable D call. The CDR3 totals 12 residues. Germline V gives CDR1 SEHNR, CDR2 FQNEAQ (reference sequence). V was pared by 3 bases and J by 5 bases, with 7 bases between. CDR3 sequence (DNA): TGTGCCAGCAGCTTTGAGTTGACTGAAGCTTTCTTT. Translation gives CASSFELTEAFF.

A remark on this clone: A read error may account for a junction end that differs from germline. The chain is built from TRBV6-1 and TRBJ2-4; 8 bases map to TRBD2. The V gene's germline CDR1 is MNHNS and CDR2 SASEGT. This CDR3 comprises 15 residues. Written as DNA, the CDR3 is TGTGCCAGCAGTGAAATGCGGGGGGCCACAAACATTCAGTACTTC. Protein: CASSEMRGATNIQYF.

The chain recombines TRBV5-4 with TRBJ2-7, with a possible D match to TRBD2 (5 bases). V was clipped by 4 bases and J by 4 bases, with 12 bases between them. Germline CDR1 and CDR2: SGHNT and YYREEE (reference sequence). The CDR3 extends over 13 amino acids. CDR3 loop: CASSGEYGYEQYF. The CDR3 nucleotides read TGTGCCAGCAGCGGGGAGTACGGATACGAGCAGTACTTC.

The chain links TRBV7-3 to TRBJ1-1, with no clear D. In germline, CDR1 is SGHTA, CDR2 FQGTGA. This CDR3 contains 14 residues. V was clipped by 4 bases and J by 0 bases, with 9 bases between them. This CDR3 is CASSSSKMNTEAFF. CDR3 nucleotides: TGTGCCAGCAGCTCCAGTAAAATGAACACTGAAGCTTTCTTT.

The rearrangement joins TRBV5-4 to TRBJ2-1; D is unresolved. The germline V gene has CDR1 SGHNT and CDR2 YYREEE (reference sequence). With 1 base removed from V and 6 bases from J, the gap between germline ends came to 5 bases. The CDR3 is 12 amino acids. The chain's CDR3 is CASSLSGNEQFF. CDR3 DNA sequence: TGTGCCAGCAGCTTGTCGGGCAATGAGCAGTTCTTC.

The DNA of the CDR3 is TGTGCCAGCAGCGTACGGGACAGGGGGGGTGGCTATGGCTACACCTTC. This translates into CASSVRDRGGGYGYTF. The chain uses TRBV9 and TRBJ1-2; 11 bases align to TRBD1. The V gene's germline CDR1 is SGDLS and CDR2 YYNGEE. Unmatched junction bases numbered 6, after V lost 1 base and J lost 4 bases. CDR3 size: 16 residues. Filled out from reference TRBV9 and TRBJ1-2, the complete variable domain reads DSGVTQTPKHLITATGQRVTLRCSPRSGDLSVYWYQQSLDQGLQFLIQYYNGEERAKGNILERFSAQQFPDLHSELNLSSLELGDSALYFCASSVRDRGGGYGYTFGSGTRLTVV.

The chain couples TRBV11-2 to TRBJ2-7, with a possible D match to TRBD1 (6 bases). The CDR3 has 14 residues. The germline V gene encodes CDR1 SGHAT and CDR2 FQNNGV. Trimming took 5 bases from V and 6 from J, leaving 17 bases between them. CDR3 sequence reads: CASSRERDTGEQYF. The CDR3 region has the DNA TGTGCCAGCAGCCGTGAAAGGGACACCGGCGAGCAGTACTTC.

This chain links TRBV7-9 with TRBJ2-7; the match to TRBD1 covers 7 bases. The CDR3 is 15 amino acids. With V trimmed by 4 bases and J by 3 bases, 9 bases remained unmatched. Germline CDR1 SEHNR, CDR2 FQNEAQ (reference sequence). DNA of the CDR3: TGTGCCAGCAGCTCACCGGGACAGCGAGACTACGAGCAGTACTTC. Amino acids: CASSSPGQRDYEQYF.

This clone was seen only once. The DNA of the CDR3 is TGTGCCAGTAGTTATAGGGACGGCGGGGGAGGGAATGAGCAGTTCTTC. Amino acids: CASSYRDGGGGNEQFF. The chain links TRBV19 to TRBJ2-1; 7 bases match TRBD2. The germline V gene has CDR1 LNHDA and CDR2 SQIVND (reference sequence). The CDR3 consists of 16 residues. V trimming: 5 bases; J trimming: 7 bases; junction bases outside the gene matches: 14.

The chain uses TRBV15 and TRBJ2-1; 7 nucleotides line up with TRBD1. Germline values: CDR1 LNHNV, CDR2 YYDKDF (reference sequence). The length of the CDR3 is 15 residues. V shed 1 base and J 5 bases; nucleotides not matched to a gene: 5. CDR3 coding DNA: TGTGCCACCAGCAGAGGGACAGGTTTGAACAATGAGCAGTTCTTC. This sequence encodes CATSRGTGLNNEQFF. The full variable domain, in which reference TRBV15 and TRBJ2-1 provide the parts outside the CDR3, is DAMVIQNPRYQVTQFGKPVTLSCSQTLNHNVMYWYQQKSSQAPKLLFHYYDKDFNNEADTPDNFQSRRPNTSFCFLDIRSPGLGDTAMYLCATSRGTGLNNEQFFGPGTRLTVL.

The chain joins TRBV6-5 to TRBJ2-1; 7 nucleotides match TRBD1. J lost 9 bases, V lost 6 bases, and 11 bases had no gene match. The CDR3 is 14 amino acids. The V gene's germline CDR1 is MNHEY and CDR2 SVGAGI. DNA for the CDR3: TGTGCCAGCAGACCCCCGGACAGGCCGCTTGAGCAGTTCTTC. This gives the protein CASRPPDRPLEQFF.

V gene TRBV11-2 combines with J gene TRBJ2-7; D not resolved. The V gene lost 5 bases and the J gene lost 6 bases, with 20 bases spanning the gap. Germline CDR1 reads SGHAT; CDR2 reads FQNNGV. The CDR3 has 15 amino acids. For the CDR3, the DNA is TGTGCCAGCAGCCCGTACATCAGTAGTTCGGGCGAGCAGTACTTC. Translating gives CASSPYISSSGEQYF.

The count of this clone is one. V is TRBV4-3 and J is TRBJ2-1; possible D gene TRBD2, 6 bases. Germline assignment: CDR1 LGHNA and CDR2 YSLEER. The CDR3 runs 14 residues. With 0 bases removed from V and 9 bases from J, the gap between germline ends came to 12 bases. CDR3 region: CASSQDRGLSEQFF. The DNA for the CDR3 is TGCGCCAGCAGCCAAGATAGGGGACTCAGTGAGCAGTTCTTC.

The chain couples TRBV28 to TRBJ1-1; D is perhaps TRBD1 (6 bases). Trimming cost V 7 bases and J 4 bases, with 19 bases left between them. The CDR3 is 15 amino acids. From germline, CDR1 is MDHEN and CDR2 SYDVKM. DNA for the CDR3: TGTGCCAGCACCCTGGGGGGGGGCGCAGGCACTGAAGCTTTCTTT. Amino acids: CASTLGGGAGTEAFF.

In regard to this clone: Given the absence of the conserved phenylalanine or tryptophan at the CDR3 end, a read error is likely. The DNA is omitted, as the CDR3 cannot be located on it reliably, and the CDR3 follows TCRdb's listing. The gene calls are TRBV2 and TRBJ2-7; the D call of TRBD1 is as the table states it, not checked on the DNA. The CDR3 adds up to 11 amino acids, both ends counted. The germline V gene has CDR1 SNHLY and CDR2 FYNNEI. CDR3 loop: CASAGLGQLAH.

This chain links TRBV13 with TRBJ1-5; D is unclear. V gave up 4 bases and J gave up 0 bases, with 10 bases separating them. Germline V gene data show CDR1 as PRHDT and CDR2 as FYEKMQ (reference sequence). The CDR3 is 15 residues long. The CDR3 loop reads CASSSRHDSNQPQHF. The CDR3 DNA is TGTGCCAGCAGCTCCCGACATGATAGCAATCAGCCCCAGCATTTT.

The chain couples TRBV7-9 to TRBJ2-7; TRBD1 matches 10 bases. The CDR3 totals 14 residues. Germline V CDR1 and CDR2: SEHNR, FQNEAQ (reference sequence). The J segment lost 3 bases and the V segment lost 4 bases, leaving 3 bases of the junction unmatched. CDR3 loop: CASSSGTGDYEQYF. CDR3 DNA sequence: TGTGCCAGCAGCTCCGGGACAGGGGACTACGAGCAGTACTTC.

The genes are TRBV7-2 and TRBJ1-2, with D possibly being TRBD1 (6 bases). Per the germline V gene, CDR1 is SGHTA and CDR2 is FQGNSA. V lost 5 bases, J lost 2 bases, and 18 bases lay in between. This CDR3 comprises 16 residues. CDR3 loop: CASSTTFQGKNYGYTF. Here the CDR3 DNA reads TGTGCCAGCAGCACAACGTTCCAGGGGAAAAACTATGGCTACACCTTC.

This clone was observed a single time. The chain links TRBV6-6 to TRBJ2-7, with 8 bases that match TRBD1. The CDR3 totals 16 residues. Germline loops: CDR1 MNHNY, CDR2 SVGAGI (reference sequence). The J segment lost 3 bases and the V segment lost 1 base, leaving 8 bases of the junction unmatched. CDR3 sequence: CASSYWDRTIFYEQYF. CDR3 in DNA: TGTGCCAGCAGTTACTGGGACAGGACAATTTTCTACGAGCAGTACTTC.